Below, 8 T cell receptor beta chains from the same sample are listed, as sequenced in a study of T-cell reconstitution after alpha-beta-depleted transplantation in children. TCRbeta library construction was performed incorporating unique molecular identifiers. TCRdb redid the calling of the PCR reads with MiXCR, one entry per CDR3 protein. The table includes about 830,000 distinct CDR3 sequences, roughly 15% detected once. The sample in question was PBMCs, mostly from graft donor cells, obtained 360 days after TCRalphabeta/CD19-depleted stem cell transplant. Every receptor here comes from a male patient under 18 who had a stem cell transplant for acute lymphoblastic leukemia, so the T cells may come from the graft donor.

The rearrangement links TRBV5-1 to TRBJ2-2; D may be TRBD1 or TRBD2 (5 bases each). This CDR3 has 15 amino acids. V was cut by 3 bases and J by 5 bases, with 14 bases left in between. The germline gives CDR1 SGHRS, CDR2 YFSETQ. CDR3 sequence reads: CASSSRGSVTGELFF. The CDR3 DNA reads as TGCGCCAGCAGCTCCCGGGGCTCAGTTACCGGGGAGCTGTTTTTT.

Many counts were recorded for this clonotype. This chain connects TRBV6-1 to TRBJ2-7; 8 positions agree with TRBD1. CDR3 length equals 15 residues. Unmatched junction bases numbered 13, after V lost 6 bases and J lost 6 bases. Germline values: CDR1 MNHNS, CDR2 SASEGT. In nucleotides, the CDR3 is TGTGCCAGCAGAGAACAGGGGGAGAGAACTGGCGAGCAGTACTTC. Protein sequence: CASREQGERTGEQYF.

This clonotype was counted many times. This rearrangement joins TRBV18 to TRBJ2-3; D gene unclear. CDR3 size: 13 residues. V lost 3 bases, J lost 4 bases, and 8 bases lay in between. The germline V gene encodes CDR1 KGHSH and CDR2 LQKENI. The CDR3 protein is CASSPREPDTQYF. The CDR3, as DNA: TGTGCCAGCTCACCGCGTGAGCCAGATACGCAGTATTTT.

The chain employs TRBV29-1 and TRBJ1-4, with 8 bases lining up with TRBD1. Germline V gene lookup returns CDR1 SQVTM and CDR2 ANQGSEA. V shed 3 bases and J 7 bases; nucleotides not matched to a gene: 7. The CDR3 runs 14 residues. CDR3: CSVDVRGQGEKLFF. The CDR3 DNA reads TGCAGCGTTGACGTCAGGGGGCAAGGTGAAAAACTGTTTTTT.

This chain joins TRBV11-2 and TRBJ1-1, with D perhaps TRBD1 (5 bases). Trimming stripped 5 bases from V and 12 bases from J, with 16 bases between. The V gene's germline CDR1 is SGHAT and CDR2 FQNNGV. The CDR3 runs 12 residues. CDR3 residues: CASSHRRGETFF. For the CDR3, the DNA is TGTGCCAGCAGCCACAGGAGGGGAGAAACTTTCTTT.

This clonotype was seen a handful of times. This sequence joins TRBV10-3 and TRBJ1-5, with 9 bases matching TRBD1. The V gene end was trimmed by 3 bases and the J gene end by 4 bases; junction bases not matched to a gene: 4. Germline CDR1 ENHRY, CDR2 SYGVKD. The CDR3 runs to 15 residues. The CDR3 nucleotides are TGTGCCATCAGTGACCCGGACAGGGGTAATCAGCCCCAGCATTTT. Residues: CAISDPDRGNQPQHF.

This clonotype was observed a few times. The V and J genes are TRBV4-1 and TRBJ2-4; D is ambiguous. The CDR3 sequence is 15 residues long. Trimming pared 4 bases from V and 0 bases from J, leaving 10 bases between. Germline V gene data show CDR1 as MGHRA and CDR2 as YSYEKL. The CDR3 loop reads CASSPQVLAKNIQYF. In nucleotides, the CDR3 is TGCGCCAGCAGCCCGCAGGTTTTAGCCAAAAACATTCAGTACTTC.

The chain combines TRBV12-3 or TRBV12-4 with TRBJ1-5; 9 nucleotides match TRBD1. This CDR3 comprises 15 residues. J was trimmed by 4 bases and V by 3 bases; bases with no gene match: 4. Written as DNA, the CDR3 is TGTGCCAGCAGTTTCTCGGACAGGGGAAATCAGCCCCAGCATTTT. It specifies CASSFSDRGNQPQHF.